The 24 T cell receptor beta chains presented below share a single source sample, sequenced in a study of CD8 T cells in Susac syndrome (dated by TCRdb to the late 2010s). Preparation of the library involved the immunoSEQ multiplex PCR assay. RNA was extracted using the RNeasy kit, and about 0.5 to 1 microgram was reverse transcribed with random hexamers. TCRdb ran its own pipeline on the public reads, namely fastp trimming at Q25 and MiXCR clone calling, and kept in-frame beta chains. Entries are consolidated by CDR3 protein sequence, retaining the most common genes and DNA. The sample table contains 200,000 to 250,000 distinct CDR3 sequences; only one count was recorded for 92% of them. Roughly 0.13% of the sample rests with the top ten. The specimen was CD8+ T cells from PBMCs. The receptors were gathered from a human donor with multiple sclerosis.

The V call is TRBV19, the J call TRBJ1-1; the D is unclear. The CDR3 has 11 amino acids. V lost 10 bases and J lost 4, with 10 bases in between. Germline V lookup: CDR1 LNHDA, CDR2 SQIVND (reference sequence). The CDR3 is CATGFTTEAFF. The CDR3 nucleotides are TGTGCCACTGGGTTCACCACTGAAGCTTTCTTT. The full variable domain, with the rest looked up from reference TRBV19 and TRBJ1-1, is DGGITQSPKYLFRKEGQNVTLSCEQNLNHDAMYWYRQDPGQGLRLIYYSQIVNDFQKGDIAEGYSVSREKKESFPLTVTSAQKNPTAFYLCATGFTTEAFFGQGTRLTVV.

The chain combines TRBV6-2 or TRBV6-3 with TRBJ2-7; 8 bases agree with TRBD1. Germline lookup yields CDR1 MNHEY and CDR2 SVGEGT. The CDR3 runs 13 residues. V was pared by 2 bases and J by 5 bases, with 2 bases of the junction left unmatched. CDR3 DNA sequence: TGTGCCAGCAGTTACCTGGACAGGGACGAGCAGTACTTC. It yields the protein CASSYLDRDEQYF.

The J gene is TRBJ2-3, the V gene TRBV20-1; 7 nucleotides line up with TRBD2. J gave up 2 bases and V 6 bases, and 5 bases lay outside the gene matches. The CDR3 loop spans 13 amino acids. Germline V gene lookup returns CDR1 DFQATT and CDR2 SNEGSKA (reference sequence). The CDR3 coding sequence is TGCAGTGCGGATACTAGCGTCACAGATACGCAGTATTTT. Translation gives CSADTSVTDTQYF.

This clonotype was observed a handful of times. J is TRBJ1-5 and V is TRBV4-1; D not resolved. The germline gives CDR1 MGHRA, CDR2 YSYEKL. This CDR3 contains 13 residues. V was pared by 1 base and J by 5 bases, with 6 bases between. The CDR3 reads CASSQGLDQPQHF. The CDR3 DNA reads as TGCGCCAGCAGCCAAGGCCTGGATCAGCCCCAGCATTTT.

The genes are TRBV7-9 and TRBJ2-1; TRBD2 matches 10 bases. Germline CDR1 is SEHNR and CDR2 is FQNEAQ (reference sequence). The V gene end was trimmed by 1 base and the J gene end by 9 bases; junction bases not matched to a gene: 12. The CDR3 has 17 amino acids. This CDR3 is CASSLGLAGALRREQFF. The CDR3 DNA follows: TGTGCCAGCAGCTTAGGTCTAGCGGGAGCCCTCAGGCGTGAGCAGTTCTTC.

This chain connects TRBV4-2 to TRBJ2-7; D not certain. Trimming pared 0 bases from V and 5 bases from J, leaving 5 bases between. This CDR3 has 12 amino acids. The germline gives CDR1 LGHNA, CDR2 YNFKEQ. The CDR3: CASSQDPHEQYF. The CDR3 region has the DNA TGTGCCAGCAGCCAAGATCCCCACGAGCAGTACTTC.

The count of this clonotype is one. The CDR3 region has the DNA TGCAGTGCTAGAAGGGACACTTCCTACGAGCAGTACTTC. As protein: CSARRDTSYEQYF. The chain carries TRBV20-1 and TRBJ2-7; D might be TRBD1 (6 bases). V was cut by 2 bases and J by 1 base, with 9 bases left in between. The germline V gene has CDR1 DFQATT and CDR2 SNEGSKA (reference sequence). The CDR3 consists of 13 residues.

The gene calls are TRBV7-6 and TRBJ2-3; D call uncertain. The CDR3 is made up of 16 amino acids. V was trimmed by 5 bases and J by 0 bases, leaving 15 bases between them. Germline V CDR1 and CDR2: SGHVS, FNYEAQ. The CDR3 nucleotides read TGTGCCAGCAGCCCAACGTTAGCAGCTAGCACAGATACGCAGTATTTT. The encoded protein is CASSPTLAASTDTQYF.

CDR3 sequence reads: CASSFGGRGINEQFF. The CDR3 DNA reads as TGTGCCAGCAGCTTTGGCGGGCGGGGGATAAATGAGCAGTTCTTC. V usage is TRBV7-6 and J usage is TRBJ2-1; 7 bases are a match to TRBD2. With 3 bases clipped from V and 7 bases from J, the junction kept 9 bases outside the gene matches. Per the germline V gene, CDR1 is SGHVS and CDR2 is FNYEAQ. This CDR3 is built from 15 residues.

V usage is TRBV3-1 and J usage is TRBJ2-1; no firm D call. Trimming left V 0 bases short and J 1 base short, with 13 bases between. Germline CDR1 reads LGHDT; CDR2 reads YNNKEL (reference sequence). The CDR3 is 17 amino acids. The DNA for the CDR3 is TGTGCCAGCAGCCAAGATAGTTTGGCTACTTCCTACAATGAGCAGTTCTTC. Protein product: CASSQDSLATSYNEQFF.

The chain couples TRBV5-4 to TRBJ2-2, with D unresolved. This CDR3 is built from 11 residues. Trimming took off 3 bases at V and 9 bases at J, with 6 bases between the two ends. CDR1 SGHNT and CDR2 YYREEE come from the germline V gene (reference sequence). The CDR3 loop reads CASSSVRELFF. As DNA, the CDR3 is TGTGCCAGCAGCTCCGTCCGGGAGCTGTTTTTT.

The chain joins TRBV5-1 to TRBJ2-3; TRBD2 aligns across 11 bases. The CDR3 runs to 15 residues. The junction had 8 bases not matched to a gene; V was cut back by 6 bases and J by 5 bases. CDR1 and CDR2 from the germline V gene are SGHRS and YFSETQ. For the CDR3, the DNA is TGCGCCAGCACCCCCTTTAGCGGGGGGGGAGATACGCAGTATTTT. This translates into CASTPFSGGGDTQYF. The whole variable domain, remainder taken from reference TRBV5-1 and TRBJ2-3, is KAGVTQTPRYLIKTRGQQVTLSCSPISGHRSVSWYQQTPGQGLQFLFEYFSETQRNKGNFPGRFSGRQFSNSRSEMNVSTLELGDSALYLCASTPFSGGGDTQYFGPGTRLTVL.

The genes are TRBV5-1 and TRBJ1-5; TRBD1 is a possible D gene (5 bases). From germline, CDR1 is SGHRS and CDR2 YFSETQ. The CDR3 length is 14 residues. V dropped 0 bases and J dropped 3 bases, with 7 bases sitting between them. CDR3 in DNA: TGCGCCAGCAGCTTGGACGGGGCCAATCAGCCCCAGCATTTT. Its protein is CASSLDGANQPQHF.

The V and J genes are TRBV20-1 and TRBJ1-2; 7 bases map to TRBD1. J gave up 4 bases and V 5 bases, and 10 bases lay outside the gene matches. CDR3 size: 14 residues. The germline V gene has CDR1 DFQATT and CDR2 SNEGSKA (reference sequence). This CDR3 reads CSADTPDRAYGYTF. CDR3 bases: TGCAGTGCTGATACTCCCGACAGGGCCTATGGCTACACCTTC.

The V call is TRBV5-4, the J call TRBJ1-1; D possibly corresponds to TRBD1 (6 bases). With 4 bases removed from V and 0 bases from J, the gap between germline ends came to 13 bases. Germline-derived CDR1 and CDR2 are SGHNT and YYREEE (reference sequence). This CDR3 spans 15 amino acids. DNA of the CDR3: TGTGCCAGCAGCGGGGGGGGCCCCATGAACACTGAAGCTTTCTTT. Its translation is CASSGGGPMNTEAFF.

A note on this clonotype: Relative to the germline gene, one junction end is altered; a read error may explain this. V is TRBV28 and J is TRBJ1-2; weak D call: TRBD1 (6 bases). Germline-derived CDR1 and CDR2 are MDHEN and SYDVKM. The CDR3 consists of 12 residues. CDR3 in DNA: TGTGCCAGCAGTTTCCGGGACATCCCTCGGGACTTC. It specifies CASSFRDIPRDF.

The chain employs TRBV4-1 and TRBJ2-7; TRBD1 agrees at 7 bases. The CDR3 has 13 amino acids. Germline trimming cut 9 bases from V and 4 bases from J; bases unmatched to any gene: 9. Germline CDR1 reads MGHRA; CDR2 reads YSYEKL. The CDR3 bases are TGCGCCAGTTCCGCATCGACAGGGTACGAGCAGTACTTC. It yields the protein CASSASTGYEQYF.

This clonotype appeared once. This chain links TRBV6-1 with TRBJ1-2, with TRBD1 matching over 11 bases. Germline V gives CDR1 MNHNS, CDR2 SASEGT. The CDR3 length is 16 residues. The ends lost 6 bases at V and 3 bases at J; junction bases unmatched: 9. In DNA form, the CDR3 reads TGTGCCAGCAGCCGCGGACAGGGGGCTTTGTACTATGGCTACACCTTC. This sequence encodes CASSRGQGALYYGYTF.

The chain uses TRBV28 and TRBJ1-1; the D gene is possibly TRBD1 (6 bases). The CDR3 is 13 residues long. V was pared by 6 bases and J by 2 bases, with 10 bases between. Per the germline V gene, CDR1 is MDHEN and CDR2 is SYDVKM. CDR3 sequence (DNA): TGTGCCAGCAGGGACAGTGATAACACTGAAGCTTTCTTT. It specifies CASRDSDNTEAFF. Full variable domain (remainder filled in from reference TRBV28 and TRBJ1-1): DVKVTQSSRYLVKRTGEKVFLECVQDMDHENMFWYRQDPGLGLRLIYFSYDVKMKEKGDIPEGYSVSREKKERFSLILESASTNQTSMYLCASRDSDNTEAFFGQGTRLTVV.

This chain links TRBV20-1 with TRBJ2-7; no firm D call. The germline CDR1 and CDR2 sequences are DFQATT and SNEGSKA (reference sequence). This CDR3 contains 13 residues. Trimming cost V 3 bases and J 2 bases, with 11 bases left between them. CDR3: CSARTNTAYEQYF. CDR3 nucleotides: TGCAGTGCTAGGACCAACACAGCCTACGAGCAGTACTTC.

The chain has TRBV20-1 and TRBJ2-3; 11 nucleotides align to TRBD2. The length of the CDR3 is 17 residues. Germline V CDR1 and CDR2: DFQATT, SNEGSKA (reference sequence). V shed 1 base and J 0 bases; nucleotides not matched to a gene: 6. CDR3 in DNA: TGCAGTGCTAGAGGGGGGACTAGCGGACCTAGCACAGATACGCAGTATTTT. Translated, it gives CSARGGTSGPSTDTQYF.

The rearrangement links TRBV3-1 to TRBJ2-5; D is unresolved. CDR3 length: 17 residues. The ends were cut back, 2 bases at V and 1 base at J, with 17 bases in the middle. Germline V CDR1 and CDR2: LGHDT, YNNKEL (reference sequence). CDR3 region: CASSQIFNGGSQETQYF. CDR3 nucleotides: TGTGCCAGCAGCCAAATATTCAATGGCGGATCCCAAGAGACCCAGTACTTC.

Here the CDR3 reads CASSPTPSSSYEQYF. The CDR3 coding sequence is TGCGCCAGCAGCCCGACCCCTAGCTCCTCCTACGAGCAGTACTTC. V and J are TRBV5-1 and TRBJ2-7; D possibly corresponds to TRBD2 (5 bases). The CDR3 sequence is 15 residues long. CDR1 SGHRS and CDR2 YFSETQ come from the germline V gene. Trimming pared 4 bases from V and 0 bases from J, leaving 14 bases between. The full variable domain, with the rest looked up from reference TRBV5-1 and TRBJ2-7, is KAGVTQTPRYLIKTRGQQVTLSCSPISGHRSVSWYQQTPGQGLQFLFEYFSETQRNKGNFPGRFSGRQFSNSRSEMNVSTLELGDSALYLCASSPTPSSSYEQYFGPGTRLTVT.

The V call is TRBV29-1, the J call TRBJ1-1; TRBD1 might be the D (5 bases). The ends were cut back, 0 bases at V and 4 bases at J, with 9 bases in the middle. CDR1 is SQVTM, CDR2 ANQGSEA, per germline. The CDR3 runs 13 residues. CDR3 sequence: CSVEDQGATEAFF. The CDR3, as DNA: TGCAGCGTTGAAGATCAGGGAGCCACTGAAGCTTTCTTT.